This TCR beta chain is drawn from a study of blood T cell repertoires in COVID-19. Study at large: The origin of the acute and convalescent COVID-19 samples was the United States, Italy and Spain. The analysed material was cDNA or gDNA that came from T cells, B-cell-depleted T cells, or PBMCs.

V shed 9 bases and J 7 bases; nucleotides not matched to a gene: 7. Germline V lookup: CDR1 KGHDR, CDR2 SFDVKD. This CDR3 is built from 13 residues. Methods used by the authors: Estimated nucleated cell counts came from reference gene primer amplification. Profiled with immunoSEQ multiplex PCR; TCRdb holds only in-frame clones, not every one. That table gives V, J and clone size, and the DNA gave D and trimming. The sample comprises some 120,000 clones, around four fifths of which are singletons, and around 2.3% rests with the top ten. Sequencing was performed on peripheral blood. The TCR was taken from a man aged 25-40 years with acute or convalescent COVID-19. V gene TRBV24-1 combines with J gene TRBJ1-5, with 8 bases aligning to TRBD1. DNA of the CDR3: TGTGCCACCGCCCGGGACAGGCCCCAGCCCCAGCATTTT. Translated, it gives CATARDRPQPQHF.